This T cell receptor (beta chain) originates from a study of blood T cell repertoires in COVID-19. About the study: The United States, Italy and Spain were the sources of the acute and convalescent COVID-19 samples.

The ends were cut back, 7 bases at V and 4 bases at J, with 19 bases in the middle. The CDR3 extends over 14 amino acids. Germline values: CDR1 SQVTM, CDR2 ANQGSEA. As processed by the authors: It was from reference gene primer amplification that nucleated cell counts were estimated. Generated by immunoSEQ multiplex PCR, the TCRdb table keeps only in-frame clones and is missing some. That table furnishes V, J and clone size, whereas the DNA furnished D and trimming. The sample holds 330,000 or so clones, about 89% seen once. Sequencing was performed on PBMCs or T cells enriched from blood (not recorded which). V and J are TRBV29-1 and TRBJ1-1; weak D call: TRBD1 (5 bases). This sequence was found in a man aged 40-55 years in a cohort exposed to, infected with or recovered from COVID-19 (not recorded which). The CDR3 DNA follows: TGCAGCGGGGGGGGTCAGGGTGAGAGCACTGAAGCTTTCTTT. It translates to CSGGGQGESTEAFF.